One sample yielded the 32 T cell receptor beta chains listed below, sequenced in a study of quantifying T cell responses using KT2 cells. Study-level background: Reverse transcription used primers in the TCR alpha and beta constant regions.

The cDNA 3' end received a ligated oligonucleotide with a UMI. An equimolar mix of RC1.1 and RC1.2 primed the beta chain across TRBC1 and TRBC2. Each CDR3 protein is one row after TCRdb ran MiXCR on the UMI-ligation and nested PCR reads. The data show around 35,000 distinct CDR3 sequences, about 9.3% seen once. Material for sequencing was PBMCs spiked with cells of the T cell clone KT2. These TCRs come from a human donor.

The J gene is TRBJ2-2, the V gene TRBV12-5; D is ambiguous. Germline V lookup: CDR1 LGHNT, CDR2 FRNRAP. The V end was cut by 3 bases, the J end by 3 bases, with 11 bases between. The CDR3 is 15 residues long. The CDR3 sequence: CASGLGIRDTGELFF. DNA for the CDR3: TGTGCTAGTGGTTTAGGGATCCGAGACACCGGGGAGCTGTTTTTT.

Only a few counts were recorded for this clonotype. The chain combines TRBV24-1 with TRBJ2-7; the match to TRBD2 covers 7 bases. The CDR3 spans 13 residues. The V and J ends lost 9 bases and 0 bases, in that order; junction bases with no gene match: 4. Per the germline V gene, CDR1 is KGHDR and CDR2 is SFDVKD. CDR3 region: CATARGSSYEQYF. CDR3 bases: TGTGCCACCGCGCGCGGGAGCTCCTACGAGCAGTACTTC.

This clonotype came up a few times. The rearrangement uses TRBV24-1 and TRBJ1-2; D ambiguous. Germline V CDR1 and CDR2: KGHDR, SFDVKD. V was cut by 5 bases and J by 2 bases, with 8 bases left in between. This CDR3 has 13 residues. CDR3 coding DNA: TGTGCCACCAGTGCACCCGGGAACTATGGCTACACCTTC. It yields the protein CATSAPGNYGYTF.

This clonotype came up many times. V usage is TRBV27 and J usage is TRBJ1-5; TRBD1 is a possible D gene (5 bases). This CDR3 is built from 15 residues. Germline V gene lookup returns CDR1 MNHEY and CDR2 SMNVEV (reference sequence). V dropped 3 bases and J dropped 3 bases, with 12 bases sitting between them. CDR3 in DNA: TGTGCCAGCAGTTTCCTTCACAGGATCAATCAGCCCCAGCATTTT. This codes for CASSFLHRINQPQHF.

This sequence joins TRBV19 and TRBJ1-1; D not certain. Germline V CDR1 and CDR2: LNHDA, SQIVND (reference sequence). The CDR3 runs to 13 residues. V was shortened by 5 bases and J by 10 bases, with 17 bases between the two germline ends. CDR3 amino acids: CASSAKPGVAAFF. In nucleotides, the CDR3 is TGTGCCAGTAGTGCCAAGCCCGGGGTAGCAGCTTTCTTT.

The chain carries TRBV4-3 and TRBJ2-5, with 11 positions matching TRBD2. The CDR3 is 15 residues long. Unmatched junction bases numbered 3, after V lost 5 bases and J lost 1 base. Germline V gene data show CDR1 as LGHNA and CDR2 as YSLEER. CDR3 in amino acids: CASSEGLAAQETQYF. The CDR3 DNA reads TGCGCCAGCAGCGAGGGACTAGCGGCCCAAGAGACCCAGTACTTC.

V is TRBV7-9 and J is TRBJ1-1; no definite D call. The CDR3 length is 13 residues. Trimming pared 4 bases from V and 1 base from J, leaving 7 bases between. Germline V gives CDR1 SEHNR, CDR2 FQNEAQ (reference sequence). The CDR3 is CASSYTANTEAFF. DNA of the CDR3: TGTGCCAGCAGCTATACAGCGAACACTGAAGCTTTCTTT.

The chain couples TRBV27 to TRBJ1-4; 7 bases map to TRBD1. Per the germline V gene, CDR1 is MNHEY and CDR2 is SMNVEV (reference sequence). V lost 1 base, J lost 5 bases, and 10 bases stayed unmatched. The CDR3 has 17 amino acids. CDR3 bases: TGTGCCAGCAGTTTATACCCCCTGGGACAGTTAAATGAAAAACTGTTTTTT. Protein sequence: CASSLYPLGQLNEKLFF.

This clonotype was picked up one time. DNA for the CDR3: TGTGCCAGCAGACCAGACAGGGGTTTTCGCGAGCAGTACTTC. As protein: CASRPDRGFREQYF. This chain links TRBV27 with TRBJ2-7, with 8 bases identical to TRBD1. The CDR3 length is 14 residues. Germline values: CDR1 MNHEY, CDR2 SMNVEV (reference sequence). V lost 6 bases to trimming and J lost 6 bases; unmatched junction nucleotides: 10.

This clonotype showed up many times. V gene TRBV28 combines with J gene TRBJ2-1; D might be TRBD2 (5 bases). V lost 2 bases and J 6 bases, leaving 23 bases between the germline ends. CDR1 and CDR2 from the germline V gene are MDHEN and SYDVKM. The CDR3 runs 18 residues. The CDR3 region is CASSLSGAPGRGPNEQFF. CDR3 bases: TGTGCCAGCAGTTTAAGTGGTGCCCCGGGTCGGGGTCCCAATGAGCAGTTCTTC.

The chain is built from TRBV11-3 and TRBJ2-3, with 13 bases aligning to TRBD2. Trimming cost V 4 bases and J 0 bases; bases outside gene matches: 1. Germline-derived CDR1 and CDR2 are SGHNT and YENEEA. This CDR3 has 16 amino acids. The CDR3 DNA reads as TGTGCCAGCAGCTCGACTAGCGGGGGGAGCACAGATACGCAGTATTTT. It codes for CASSSTSGGSTDTQYF.

There are many counts of this clonotype. The rearrangement joins TRBV3-1 to TRBJ1-1, with unresolved D. Germline-derived CDR1 and CDR2 are LGHDT and YNNKEL (reference sequence). The CDR3 contains 14 residues. Trimming took 0 bases from V and 1 from J, leaving 6 bases between them. The CDR3 region has the DNA TGTGCCAGCAGCCAAGAGTGGGAGAACACTGAAGCTTTCTTT. This encodes CASSQEWENTEAFF.

This clonotype is classed as medium-sized (0.01 to 0.1%). The chain employs TRBV20-1 and TRBJ2-5, with unresolved D. The CDR3 sequence is 11 residues long. CDR1 DFQATT and CDR2 SNEGSKA come from the germline V gene (reference sequence). V was shortened by 6 bases and J by 0 bases, with 5 bases between the two germline ends. CDR3 bases: TGCAGTGCACAGCACCAAGAGACCCAGTACTTC. Translating gives CSAQHQETQYF.

This clonotype was picked up many times. This chain links TRBV28 with TRBJ1-4, with TRBD1 matching over 7 bases. This CDR3 has 15 residues. Germline-derived CDR1 and CDR2 are MDHEN and SYDVKM. After removal of 3 bases from V and 11 bases from J, the junction contained 12 bases not matched to a gene. CDR3 residues: CASSFQVQGGGKLFF. The CDR3 DNA sequence: TGTGCCAGCAGTTTTCAGGTGCAGGGGGGCGGCAAACTGTTTTTT.

This clonotype appeared many times. The genes are TRBV3-1 and TRBJ2-2, with 7 bases lining up with TRBD2. With 0 bases clipped from V and 6 bases from J, the junction kept 4 bases outside the gene matches. Germline CDR1 and CDR2: LGHDT and YNNKEL (reference sequence). The CDR3 contains 15 residues. This CDR3 reads CASSQESREAGELFF. The CDR3, as DNA: TGTGCCAGCAGCCAAGAATCTCGGGAGGCCGGGGAGCTGTTTTTT.

The CDR3 region has the DNA TGCGCCAGCAGCCAGAGTCCCATAGCGGGATCCTCCTACAATGAGCAGTTCTTC. Translation gives CASSQSPIAGSSYNEQFF. The genes are TRBV5-1 and TRBJ2-1; 8 bases are shared with TRBD2. The CDR3 is 18 amino acids. Trimming took 4 bases from V and 0 from J; bases not matched to a gene: 12. The germline V gene has CDR1 SGHRS and CDR2 YFSETQ.

V is TRBV9 and J is TRBJ1-5; TRBD1 might be the D (6 bases). Trimming took 3 bases from V and 2 from J, leaving 6 bases between them. The germline gives CDR1 SGDLS, CDR2 YYNGEE. There are 13 residues in the CDR3. The CDR3 DNA reads as TGTGCCAGCAGCGAGGGGGGCAATCAGCCCCAGCATTTT. This encodes CASSEGGNQPQHF.

This clonotype was found a few times. The chain links TRBV27 to TRBJ2-1, with D perhaps assigned TRBD1 or TRBD2 (5 bases each). The CDR3 is 15 amino acids. Germline CDR1 reads MNHEY; CDR2 reads SMNVEV (reference sequence). Trimming stripped 5 bases from V and 0 bases from J, with 11 bases between. The CDR3 is CASSPGQNSYNEQFF. CDR3 nucleotide sequence: TGTGCCAGCAGTCCGGGGCAGAACTCCTACAATGAGCAGTTCTTC.

The chain has TRBV18 and TRBJ1-1; tentatively, D is TRBD1 (6 bases). Trimming cost V 5 bases and J 1 base, with 11 bases left between them. Germline V CDR1 and CDR2: KGHSH, LQKENI. CDR3 length: 14 amino acids. CDR3 sequence reads: CASSRQDENTEAFF. Here the CDR3 DNA reads TGTGCCAGCTCAAGACAGGACGAGAACACTGAAGCTTTCTTT.

This clonotype has just a few counts. The chain is built from TRBV5-1 and TRBJ2-6, with TRBD1 matching 7 bases. The CDR3 has 11 residues. J gave up 13 bases and V 8 bases, and 6 bases lay outside the gene matches. CDR1 SGHRS and CDR2 YFSETQ come from the germline V gene. The CDR3 bases are TGCGCCAGTCGGGACAGTCTTGTCCTGACTTTC. Amino acids: CASRDSLVLTF.

This clonotype came up many times. This rearrangement joins TRBV27 to TRBJ2-7; D is unclear. V was pared by 4 bases and J by 6 bases, with 10 bases between. The CDR3 is made up of 12 amino acids. Germline V gene data show CDR1 as MNHEY and CDR2 as SMNVEV (reference sequence). The CDR3 spells CASSSLVGEQYF. CDR3 bases: TGTGCCAGCAGTTCCCTAGTTGGCGAGCAGTACTTC.

The chain combines TRBV1 with TRBJ2-3; the DNA was not used to check the table's D call, TRBD2. TRBV1 is an annotated pseudogene. The CDR3 sequence is 16 residues long. This chain's CDR3 is CTSSQGLAGATDTQYF. The CDR3 nucleotides are TGCACCAGCAGCCAAGGGCTAGCGGGAGCTACAGATACGCAGTATTTT.

This clonotype came up a few times. A much larger clone lies one base from this, so it may be a read error. The gene calls are TRBV13 and TRBJ2-5; the D gene is possibly TRBD1 (6 bases). The CDR3 runs to 17 residues. Trimming removed 5 bases from V and 5 bases from J, with 24 bases in between. Germline CDR1 reads PRHDT; CDR2 reads FYEKMQ (reference sequence). CDR3 nucleotides: TGTGCCAGCAGCACTTATAGCTGGGGGCCCAGTTGGGAGACCCAGTACTTC. The encoded protein is CASSTYSWGPSWETQYF. The entire variable domain, with the rest obtained from reference TRBV13 and TRBJ2-5, is as follows: AAGVIQSPRHLIKEKRETATLKCYPIPRHDTVYWYQQGPGQDPQFLISFYEKMQSDKGSIPDRFSAQQFSDYHSELNMSSLELGDSALYFCASSTYSWGPSWETQYFGPGTRLLVL.

This clonotype appeared many times. This chain connects TRBV15 to TRBJ1-1, with 7 bases fitting TRBD1. Germline-derived CDR1 and CDR2 are LNHNV and YYDKDF (reference sequence). J was trimmed by 1 base and V by 1 base; bases with no gene match: 6. The CDR3 consists of 16 residues. The CDR3 sequence: CATSRVGGRGNTEAFF. CDR3 in DNA: TGTGCCACCAGCAGAGTAGGGGGCAGGGGGAACACTGAAGCTTTCTTT.

The V and J genes are TRBV5-5 and TRBJ1-4; 7 nucleotides agree with TRBD1. The CDR3 is 13 amino acids. J gave up 8 bases and V 2 bases, and 3 bases lay outside the gene matches. Germline V gives CDR1 SGHKS, CDR2 YYEKEE (reference sequence). Here the CDR3 DNA reads TGTGCCAGCAGCTTACGAGGGGGCGAAAAACTGTTTTTT. Translation gives CASSLRGGEKLFF.

There are many counts of this clonotype. The chain joins TRBV4-1 to TRBJ1-1; 7 nucleotides agree with TRBD1. The V gene end was trimmed by 4 bases and the J gene end by 1 base; junction bases not matched to a gene: 6. CDR1 is MGHRA, CDR2 YSYEKL, per germline. This CDR3 region has 15 residues. CDR3 region: CASSLRDRANTEAFF. The CDR3 DNA follows: TGCGCCAGCAGCCTCCGAGACAGGGCGAACACTGAAGCTTTCTTT.

This clonotype was recorded many times. This rearrangement joins TRBV11-2 to TRBJ1-1; D is ambiguous. Germline V lookup: CDR1 SGHAT, CDR2 FQNNGV. This CDR3 contains 13 residues. V was cut by 0 bases and J by 7 bases, with 9 bases left in between. The CDR3 nucleotides are TGTGCCAGCAGCTTAGATCCAGGTGGTGAAGCTTTCTTT. Encoded protein: CASSLDPGGEAFF.

This clonotype was detected only once. V and J are TRBV30 and TRBJ1-5; unclear D gene. Germline loops: CDR1 GTSNPN, CDR2 SVGIG (reference sequence). The CDR3 runs 15 residues. V gave up 1 base and J gave up 0 bases, with 10 bases separating them. In nucleotides, the CDR3 is TGTGCCTGGAGTGGAGAAAGGATTAGCAATCAGCCCCAGCATTTT. Its protein product is CAWSGERISNQPQHF.

The chain is built from TRBV13 and TRBJ2-7; D call uncertain. CDR3 size: 12 residues. Trimming stripped 5 bases from V and 1 base from J, with 6 bases between. Per the germline V gene, CDR1 is PRHDT and CDR2 is FYEKMQ (reference sequence). CDR3 sequence: CASSRQSYEQYF. Here the CDR3 DNA reads TGTGCCAGCAGCCGCCAGTCCTACGAGCAGTACTTC. The full variable domain, completed using reference TRBV13 and TRBJ2-7, is AAGVIQSPRHLIKEKRETATLKCYPIPRHDTVYWYQQGPGQDPQFLISFYEKMQSDKGSIPDRFSAQQFSDYHSELNMSSLELGDSALYFCASSRQSYEQYFGPGTRLTVT.

A few counts support this clonotype. The genes are TRBV5-1 and TRBJ2-7; TRBD2 matches at 7 bases. Trimming cost V 4 bases and J 2 bases; bases outside gene matches: 9. The germline gives CDR1 SGHRS, CDR2 YFSETQ. The CDR3 consists of 15 residues. The CDR3 bases are TGCGCCAGCAGCGAGAGCCTAGCGGCGGCCTACGAGCAGTACTTC. It yields the protein CASSESLAAAYEQYF.

This clonotype occurred a few times. The chain carries TRBV7-2 and TRBJ2-3; D is tentatively TRBD1 or TRBD2 (5 bases each). The CDR3 spans 18 residues. The ends were cut back, 3 bases at V and 3 bases at J, with 22 bases in the middle. Germline CDR1 is SGHTA and CDR2 is FQGNSA. CDR3 sequence reads: CASSFRGGRQLPTDTQYF. The CDR3 nucleotides read TGTGCCAGCAGCTTTCGTGGGGGTCGACAGTTGCCTACAGATACGCAGTATTTT.

The chain joins TRBV10-3 to TRBJ2-4, with no clear D. Germline assignment: CDR1 ENHRY and CDR2 SYGVKD. CDR3 length: 15 residues. Between the trimmed V and J ends, which lost 3 bases and 0 bases, there was a span of 9 bases. The CDR3 region is CAISDLDLAKNIQYF. The CDR3 DNA is TGTGCCATCAGTGACTTAGATCTAGCCAAAAACATTCAGTACTTC.